This T cell receptor (beta chain) was profiled in a study of T cell repertoires in cytomegalovirus infection. This clonotype was counted many times. MiXCR, applied by TCRdb to the reads, yields one record per CDR3 protein. The sample contains 500,000 to 600,000 distinct CDR3 sequences, about 17% of which appear only once. Specimen: CD8+ T cells from PBMCs. The clonotype was recovered from a human donor in good health (CMV status not recorded). Some clones in this sample may be carry-over from other donors' samples.

CDR3 coding DNA: TGTGCCAGCAGTCCCCCGGGTGGAGGGGAAAAACTGTTTTTT. Translating it yields CASSPPGGGEKLFF. This chain joins TRBV28 and TRBJ1-4; D is uncertain. Deletions cut 5 bases from V and 8 bases from J, with 15 bases between. The germline V gene has CDR1 MDHEN and CDR2 SYDVKM. This CDR3 has 14 amino acids.